This record looks at one T cell receptor beta chain sequence and its context. Germline V CDR1 and CDR2: KGHSH, LQKENI. The CDR3 is 16 amino acids. Germline trimming cut 0 bases from V and 4 bases from J; bases unmatched to any gene: 5. The data were taken from a study of blood T cell repertoires in COVID-19. Per the original methods: By means of reference gene primer amplification, nucleated cell counts were estimated. The table came from immunoSEQ multiplex PCR; TCRdb's copy has only in-frame clones and leaves some out. V and J calls and clone size follow that table, whereas D and trimming were derived from the DNA. The sample shows more than 60,000 clones, roughly nine tenths of them seen only once.

Sample: peripheral blood. The TCR was taken from a man aged 50 to 59 with active COVID-19. This chain uses TRBV18 with TRBJ2-1, with 8 nucleotides matching TRBD2. The CDR3: CASSPPLVAGYNEQFF. CDR3 nucleotides: TGTGCCAGCTCACCACCCTTAGTAGCGGGGTACAATGAGCAGTTCTTC. Full variable domain (remainder filled in from reference TRBV18 and TRBJ2-1): NAGVMQNPRHLVRRRGQEARLRCSPMKGHSHVYWYRQLPEEGLKFMVYLQKENIIDESGMPKERFSAEFPKEGPSILRIQQVVRGDSAAYFCASSPPLVAGYNEQFFGPGTRLTVL.